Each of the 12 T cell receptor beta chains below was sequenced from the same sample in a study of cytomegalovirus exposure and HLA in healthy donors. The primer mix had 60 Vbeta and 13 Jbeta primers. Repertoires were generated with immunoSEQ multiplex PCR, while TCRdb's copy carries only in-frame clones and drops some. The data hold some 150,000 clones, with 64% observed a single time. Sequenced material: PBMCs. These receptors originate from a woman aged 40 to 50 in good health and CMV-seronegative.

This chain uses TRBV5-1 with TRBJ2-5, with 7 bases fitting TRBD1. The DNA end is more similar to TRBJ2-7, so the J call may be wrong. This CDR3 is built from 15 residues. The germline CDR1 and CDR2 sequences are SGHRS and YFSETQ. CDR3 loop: CASSPRQGASYEQYF. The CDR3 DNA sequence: TGCGCCAGCAGCCCGAGACAGGGCGCCTCCTACGAGCAGTACTTC.

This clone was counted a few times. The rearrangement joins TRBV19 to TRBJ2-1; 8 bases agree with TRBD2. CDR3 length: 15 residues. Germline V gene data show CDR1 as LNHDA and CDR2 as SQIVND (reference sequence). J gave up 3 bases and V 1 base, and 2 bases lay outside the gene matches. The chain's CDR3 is CASSIAGTSYNEQFF. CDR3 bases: TGTGCCAGTAGTATAGCCGGGACTAGCTACAATGAGCAGTTCTTC.

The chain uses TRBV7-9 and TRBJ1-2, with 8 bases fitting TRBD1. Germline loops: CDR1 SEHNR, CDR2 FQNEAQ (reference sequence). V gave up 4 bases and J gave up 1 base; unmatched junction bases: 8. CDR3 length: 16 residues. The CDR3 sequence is CASSSGPGGDNYGYTF. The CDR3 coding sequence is TGTGCCAGCAGCTCAGGGCCAGGGGGCGATAACTATGGCTACACCTTC.

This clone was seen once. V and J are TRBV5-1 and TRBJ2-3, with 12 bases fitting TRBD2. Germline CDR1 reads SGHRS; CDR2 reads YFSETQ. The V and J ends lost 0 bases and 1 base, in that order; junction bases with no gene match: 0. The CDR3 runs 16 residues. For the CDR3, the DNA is TGCGCCAGCAGCTTGGGACTAGCGGGAGGCACAGATACGCAGTATTTT. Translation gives CASSLGLAGGTDTQYF.

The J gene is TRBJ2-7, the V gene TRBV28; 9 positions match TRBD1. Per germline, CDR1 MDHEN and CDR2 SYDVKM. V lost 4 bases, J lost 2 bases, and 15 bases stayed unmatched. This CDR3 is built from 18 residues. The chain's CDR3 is CASSSGTGTFRGAYEQYF. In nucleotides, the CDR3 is TGTGCCAGCAGTTCCGGGACAGGGACTTTTAGGGGGGCCTACGAGCAGTACTTC.

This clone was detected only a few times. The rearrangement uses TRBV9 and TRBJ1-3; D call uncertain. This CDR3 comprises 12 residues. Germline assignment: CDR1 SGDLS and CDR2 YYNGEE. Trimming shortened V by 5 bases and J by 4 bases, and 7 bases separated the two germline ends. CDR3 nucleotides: TGTGCCAGCAGAGGGAGCGGAAACACCATATATTTT. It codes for CASRGSGNTIYF.

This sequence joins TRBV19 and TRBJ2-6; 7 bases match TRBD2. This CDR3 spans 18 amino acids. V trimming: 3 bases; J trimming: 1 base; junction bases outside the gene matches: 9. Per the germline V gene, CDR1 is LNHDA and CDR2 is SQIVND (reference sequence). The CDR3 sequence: CASSMGWRGRSGANVLTF. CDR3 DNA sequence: TGTGCCAGTAGTATGGGGTGGCGGGGGAGGTCTGGGGCCAACGTCCTGACTTTC.

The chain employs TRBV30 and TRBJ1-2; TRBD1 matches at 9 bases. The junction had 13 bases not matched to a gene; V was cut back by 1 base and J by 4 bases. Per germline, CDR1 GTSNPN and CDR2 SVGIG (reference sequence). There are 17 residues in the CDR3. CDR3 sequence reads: CAWSGDRGRGDSYGYTF. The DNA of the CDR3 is TGTGCCTGGAGTGGCGACAGGGGGAGAGGTGATAGCTATGGCTACACCTTC.

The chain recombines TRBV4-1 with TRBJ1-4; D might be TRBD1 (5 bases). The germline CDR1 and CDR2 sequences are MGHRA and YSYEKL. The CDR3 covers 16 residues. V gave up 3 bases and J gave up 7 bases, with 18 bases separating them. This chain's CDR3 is CASSQEGLYEGEKLFF. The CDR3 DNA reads TGCGCCAGCAGCCAGGAGGGGCTCTACGAAGGTGAAAAACTGTTTTTT.

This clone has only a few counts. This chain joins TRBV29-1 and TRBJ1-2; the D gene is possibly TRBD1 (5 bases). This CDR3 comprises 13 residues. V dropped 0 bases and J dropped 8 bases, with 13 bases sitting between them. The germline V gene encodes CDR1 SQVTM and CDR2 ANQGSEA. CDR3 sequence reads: CSVEEGMGLGYTF. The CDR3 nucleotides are TGCAGCGTTGAAGAGGGAATGGGGCTGGGCTACACCTTC.

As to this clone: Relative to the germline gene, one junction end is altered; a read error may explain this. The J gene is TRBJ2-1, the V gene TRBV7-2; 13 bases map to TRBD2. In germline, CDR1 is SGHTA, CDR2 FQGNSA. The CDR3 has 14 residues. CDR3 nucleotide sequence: TGTGCCAGCAGCTACGGACTAGCGGGGGCCCTAAAGCTCTTC. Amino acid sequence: CASSYGLAGALKLF.

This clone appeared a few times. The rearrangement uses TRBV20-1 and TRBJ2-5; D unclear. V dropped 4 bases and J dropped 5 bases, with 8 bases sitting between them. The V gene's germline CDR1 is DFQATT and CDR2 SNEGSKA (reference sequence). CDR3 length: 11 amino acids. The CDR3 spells CSATSEETQYF. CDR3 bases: TGCAGTGCTACTTCGGAGGAGACCCAGTACTTC.